Below, 24 T cell receptor beta chains from the same sample are listed, as sequenced in a study of blood T cell repertoires in COVID-19 (dated by TCRdb to about 2020). The library was generated by the immunoSEQ multiplex PCR assay. TCRdb limited this immuneACCESS table to in-frame rearrangements with V and J called. A share of clones is missing; checked studies link under half to unresolved V genes, and the rest is unexplained. The sample data list fewer than 250,000 clones, and 86% of these were observed just once. The ten largest clones represent approximately 25% of the sample. Material for sequencing was PBMCs or T cells enriched from blood (not recorded which). The receptors stem from a middle-aged woman in a cohort exposed to, infected with or recovered from COVID-19 (not recorded which).

The CDR3 reads CASSLAPASEQFF. The CDR3 nucleotides read TGCGCCAGCAGCTTGGCCCCAGCGTCCGAGCAGTTCTTC. This chain joins TRBV5-1 and TRBJ2-1; no reliable D call. Germline loops: CDR1 SGHRS, CDR2 YFSETQ. Deletions cut 0 bases from V and 10 bases from J, with 11 bases between. The CDR3 contains 13 residues. Variable domain in full (rest from reference TRBV5-1 and TRBJ2-1): KAGVTQTPRYLIKTRGQQVTLSCSPISGHRSVSWYQQTPGQGLQFLFEYFSETQRNKGNFPGRFSGRQFSNSRSEMNVSTLELGDSALYLCASSLAPASEQFFGPGTRLTVL.

The V call is TRBV5-1, the J call TRBJ1-1; 9 nucleotides align to TRBD1. V shed 9 bases and J 5 bases; nucleotides not matched to a gene: 11. Germline loops: CDR1 SGHRS, CDR2 YFSETQ. This CDR3 is built from 14 residues. CDR3: CATKEQGAGTEAFF. The CDR3 nucleotides are TGCGCCACCAAGGAACAGGGGGCTGGGACTGAAGCTTTCTTT. Variable domain in full (rest from reference TRBV5-1 and TRBJ1-1): KAGVTQTPRYLIKTRGQQVTLSCSPISGHRSVSWYQQTPGQGLQFLFEYFSETQRNKGNFPGRFSGRQFSNSRSEMNVSTLELGDSALYLCATKEQGAGTEAFFGQGTRLTVV.

The chain uses TRBV2 and TRBJ2-3; 10 bases agree with TRBD2. V shed 2 bases and J 2 bases; nucleotides not matched to a gene: 4. Germline V gives CDR1 SNHLY, CDR2 FYNNEI. This CDR3 has 16 residues. This CDR3 reads CASSEPSGGTTDTQYF. Written as DNA, the CDR3 is TGTGCCAGCAGTGAACCTAGCGGGGGAACCACAGATACGCAGTATTTT.

This clone appeared a few times. CDR3 loop: CASSLSGGIGELFF. The CDR3 coding sequence is TGTGCCAGCAGCTTGTCGGGAGGAATCGGGGAGCTGTTTTTT. The chain uses TRBV5-5 and TRBJ2-2; 7 nucleotides match TRBD2. The CDR3 is 14 residues long. J gave up 7 bases and V 1 base, and 4 bases lay outside the gene matches. In germline, CDR1 is SGHKS, CDR2 YYEKEE (reference sequence).

The chain carries TRBV10-3 and TRBJ1-2, with D maybe TRBD1 (5 bases). Germline V gives CDR1 ENHRY, CDR2 SYGVKD. The germline V and J ends were trimmed by 10 bases and 9 bases, with 15 bases remaining between them. The CDR3 length is 11 residues. The DNA of the CDR3 is TGTGCCACCTGGGACGCGGGGAGCTACACCTTC. Its protein is CATWDAGSYTF.

V gene TRBV7-6 combines with J gene TRBJ2-7; D not resolved. The germline V and J ends were trimmed by 5 bases and 4 bases, with 9 bases remaining between them. Germline assignment: CDR1 SGHVS and CDR2 FNYEAQ. The CDR3 consists of 12 residues. The CDR3 DNA reads as TGTGCCAGCAGCCATACATCGTACGAGCAGTACTTC. Residues: CASSHTSYEQYF.

This chain joins TRBV27 and TRBJ2-7; weak D call: TRBD2 (6 bases). Germline V CDR1 and CDR2: MNHEY, SMNVEV (reference sequence). The V and J ends lost 5 bases and 3 bases respectively, with 17 bases between them. This CDR3 has 15 residues. CDR3 coding DNA: TGTGCCAGCAGTCCACAAGGGAGGCGCCACTACGAGCAGTACTTC. Translating it yields CASSPQGRRHYEQYF.

The rearrangement links TRBV19 to TRBJ1-1, with no clear D. The CDR3 spans 12 residues. With 4 bases removed from V and 6 bases from J, the gap between germline ends came to 9 bases. The germline V gene has CDR1 LNHDA and CDR2 SQIVND (reference sequence). The CDR3 reads CASSSERAEAFF. The CDR3 coding sequence is TGTGCCAGTAGTAGTGAGAGGGCTGAAGCTTTCTTT.

The chain is built from TRBV7-2 and TRBJ2-7; possibly TRBD2 for D (6 bases). The CDR3 runs 14 residues. Trimming cost V 5 bases and J 3 bases, with 14 bases left between them. Germline assignment: CDR1 SGHTA and CDR2 FQGNSA. The CDR3 is CASSPQWRDYEQYF. CDR3 nucleotide sequence: TGTGCCAGCAGCCCCCAGTGGCGGGACTACGAGCAGTACTTC.

The chain combines TRBV5-4 with TRBJ1-3, with D unresolved. Between the trimmed V and J ends, which lost 4 bases and 0 bases, there was a span of 11 bases. Germline CDR1 reads SGHNT; CDR2 reads YYREEE (reference sequence). CDR3 length: 15 residues. The CDR3 DNA reads TGTGCCAGCAGCCTGACACCTTACTCTGGAAACACCATATATTTT. It yields the protein CASSLTPYSGNTIYF.

Comment on this clone: One end of the junction does not line up with germline, which may come from a read error. The V gene is TRBV4-1, the J gene TRBJ1-2; D possibly corresponds to TRBD1 (5 bases). CDR1 is MGHRA and CDR2 is YSYEKL in the germline V gene. The CDR3 sequence is 13 residues long. The CDR3 coding sequence is TGCGCCAGCAGCCAAAGGCTCCCTCCCCCCGCAGGGTTT. Protein: CASSQRLPPPAGF.

V gene TRBV28 combines with J gene TRBJ1-4, with TRBD1 as a possible D gene (6 bases). Germline V CDR1 and CDR2: MDHEN, SYDVKM. V was shortened by 3 bases and J by 13 bases, with 15 bases between the two germline ends. This CDR3 spans 13 amino acids. The CDR3 nucleotides read TGTGCCAGCAGTTTGGACAGTCTTGGGCGACTGTTTTTT. The encoded protein is CASSLDSLGRLFF.

The rearrangement joins TRBV7-9 to TRBJ1-1; D perhaps matches TRBD1 (5 bases). V lost 4 bases and J 0 bases, leaving 12 bases between the germline ends. This CDR3 is 15 amino acids long. Germline V gives CDR1 SEHNR, CDR2 FQNEAQ (reference sequence). The CDR3 is CASSSSTVMNTEAFF. The DNA for the CDR3 is TGTGCCAGCAGCTCGTCGACAGTCATGAACACTGAAGCTTTCTTT. The entire variable domain, with the rest obtained from reference TRBV7-9 and TRBJ1-1, is as follows: DTGVSQNPRHKITKRGQNVTFRCDPISEHNRLYWYRQTLGQGPEFLTYFQNEAQLEKSRLLSDRFSAERPKGSFSTLEIQRTEQGDSAMYLCASSSSTVMNTEAFFGQGTRLTVV.

This clone was picked up one time. The chain uses TRBV19 and TRBJ1-2, with 8 nucleotides matching TRBD1. After removal of 7 bases from V and 4 bases from J, the junction contained 11 bases not matched to a gene. This CDR3 has 15 amino acids. CDR1 is LNHDA, CDR2 SQIVND, per germline (reference sequence). For the CDR3, the DNA is TGTGCCAGTACGCCGCAGGGGGCAAATATCTATGGCTACACCTTC. It translates to CASTPQGANIYGYTF.

V is TRBV14 and J is TRBJ2-2; D ambiguous. Trimming left V 4 bases short and J 3 bases short, with 6 bases between. The CDR3 contains 13 residues. Germline V gene lookup returns CDR1 SGHDN and CDR2 FVKESK. CDR3 sequence: CASSRVYTGELFF. CDR3 nucleotides: TGTGCCAGCAGCCGCGTTTACACCGGGGAGCTGTTTTTT.

The V and J genes are TRBV7-8 and TRBJ1-3; 7 bases agree with TRBD1. Trimming removed 1 base from V and 0 bases from J; junction bases left unmatched: 6. Germline V lookup: CDR1 SGHVS, CDR2 FQNEAQ. The CDR3 is 17 amino acids. The DNA for the CDR3 is TGTGCCAGCAGCTTAGGAAGACAGGGTTACTCTGGAAACACCATATATTTT. It yields the protein CASSLGRQGYSGNTIYF.

V is TRBV24-1 and J is TRBJ2-7; the D gene is possibly TRBD1 (6 bases). CDR3 length: 14 amino acids. In germline, CDR1 is KGHDR, CDR2 SFDVKD. Trimming left V 2 bases short and J 1 base short, with 8 bases between. The CDR3 coding sequence is TGTGCCACCAGTGATTCTGGACAGTCCTACGAGCAGTACTTC. It encodes CATSDSGQSYEQYF.

This chain joins TRBV11-2 and TRBJ2-1, with unresolved D. Trimming took off 1 base at V and 0 bases at J, with 7 bases between the two ends. Looked up from germline, CDR1 is SGHAT and CDR2 is FQNNGV. The CDR3 has 15 amino acids. The CDR3 nucleotides read TGTGCCAGCAGCTTAGGCACATACTCCTACAATGAGCAGTTCTTC. Protein: CASSLGTYSYNEQFF.

The rearrangement uses TRBV27 and TRBJ2-7; 7 bases map to TRBD1. Trimming cost V 4 bases and J 6 bases; bases outside gene matches: 18. The germline V gene has CDR1 MNHEY and CDR2 SMNVEV (reference sequence). The CDR3 sequence is 17 residues long. As DNA, the CDR3 is TGTGCCAGCAGTTCTTTGACAGGGCTAGAGAGGGTCTCCGAGCAGTACTTC. Its protein product is CASSSLTGLERVSEQYF.

The chain is built from TRBV7-9 and TRBJ1-6; TRBD1 might be the D (5 bases). Trimming removed 1 base from V and 8 bases from J, with 9 bases in between. Germline values: CDR1 SEHNR, CDR2 FQNEAQ (reference sequence). The length of the CDR3 is 14 residues. The CDR3 sequence: CASSLELRDSPLHF. Written as DNA, the CDR3 is TGTGCCAGCAGCTTAGAACTCAGGGATTCACCCCTCCACTTT. Complete variable domain (other parts from reference TRBV7-9 and TRBJ1-6): DTGVSQNPRHKITKRGQNVTFRCDPISEHNRLYWYRQTLGQGPEFLTYFQNEAQLEKSRLLSDRFSAERPKGSFSTLEIQRTEQGDSAMYLCASSLELRDSPLHFGNGTRLTVT.

This sequence joins TRBV4-1 and TRBJ1-1; D call uncertain. This CDR3 spans 14 amino acids. From germline, CDR1 is MGHRA and CDR2 YSYEKL. Trimming removed 4 bases from V and 3 bases from J, with 12 bases in between. The DNA for the CDR3 is TGCGCCAGCAGCCGGACCCAGGAGGACACTGAAGCTTTCTTT. This sequence encodes CASSRTQEDTEAFF.

As to this clone: This sample includes further DNA sequences coding for the same CDR3. The V call is TRBV27, the J call TRBJ1-5, with D hard to call. This CDR3 is built from 12 residues. Germline CDR1 reads MNHEY; CDR2 reads SMNVEV (reference sequence). V lost 3 bases and J 6 bases, leaving 6 bases between the germline ends. The chain's CDR3 is CASSFPGQPQHF. DNA of the CDR3: TGTGCCAGCAGTTTCCCCGGTCAGCCCCAGCATTTT.

This clone has only a few counts. This chain links TRBV4-2 with TRBJ2-7; 9 bases are shared with TRBD1. V trimming: 4 bases; J trimming: 2 bases; junction bases outside the gene matches: 6. Germline V gene sequence: CDR1 LGHNA, CDR2 YNFKEQ. The CDR3 sequence is 15 residues long. The CDR3 nucleotides are TGTGCCAGCAGCCCCCGACAGGGGGATACCTACGAGCAGTACTTC. It yields the protein CASSPRQGDTYEQYF.

The chain uses TRBV2 and TRBJ1-1, with D possibly matching TRBD1 (5 bases). V gave up 9 bases and J gave up 7 bases, with 21 bases separating them. Per the germline V gene, CDR1 is SNHLY and CDR2 is FYNNEI. This CDR3 is built from 14 residues. DNA of the CDR3: TGTGCCAGTTTGGCGCAGGGTGGGCGTGGTGAAGCTTTCTTT. Translated, it gives CASLAQGGRGEAFF.